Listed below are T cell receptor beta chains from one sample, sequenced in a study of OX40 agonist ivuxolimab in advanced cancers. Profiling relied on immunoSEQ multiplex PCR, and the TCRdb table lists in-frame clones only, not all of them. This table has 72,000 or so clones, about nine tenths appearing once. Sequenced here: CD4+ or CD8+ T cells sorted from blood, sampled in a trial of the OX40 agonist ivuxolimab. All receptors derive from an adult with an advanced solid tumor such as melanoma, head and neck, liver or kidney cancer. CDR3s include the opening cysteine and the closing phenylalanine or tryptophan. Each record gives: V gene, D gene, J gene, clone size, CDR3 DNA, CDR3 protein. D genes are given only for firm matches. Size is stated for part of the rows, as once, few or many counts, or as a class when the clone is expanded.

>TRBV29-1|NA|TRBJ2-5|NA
TGCAGCGTTGCCCCAGTGTACCAAGAGACCCAGTACTTC
CSVAPVYQETQYF
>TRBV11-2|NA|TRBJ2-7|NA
TGTGCCAGCAGCCGGTCCGGCTACGAGCAGTACTTC
CASSRSGYEQYF
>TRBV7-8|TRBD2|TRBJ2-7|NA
TGTGCCAGCAGCCAGGGACTAGCGACTTACGAGCAGTACTTC
CASSQGLATYEQYF
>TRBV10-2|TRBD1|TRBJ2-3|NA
TGCGCCAGCAGTGAAAGGGCAGGGGGATCAGATACGCAGTATTTT
CASSERAGGSDTQYF
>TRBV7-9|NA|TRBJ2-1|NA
TGTGCCAGCAGCTTTCAGGGGAATGAGCAGTTCTTC
CASSFQGNEQFF
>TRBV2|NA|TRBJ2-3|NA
TGTGCCAGCAGTGAGGGGGTGAATACGCAGTATTTT
CASSEGVNTQYF
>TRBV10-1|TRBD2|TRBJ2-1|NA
TGCGCCAGCAGTGAGTTCCTAGCGGGAGGAACTGTGAATGAGCAGTTCTTC
CASSEFLAGGTVNEQFF
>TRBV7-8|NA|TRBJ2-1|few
TGTGCCAGCAGCTTAGTTGGTCTAGCTAATGAGCAGTTCTTC
CASSLVGLANEQFF
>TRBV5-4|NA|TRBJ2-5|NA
TGTGCCAGCAGCGAGGGCCCAGGACAAGAGACCCAGTACTTC
CASSEGPGQETQYF
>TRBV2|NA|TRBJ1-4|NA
TGTGCCAGCAGCCCCGGGACACGCCTAGAAAAACTGTTTTTT
CASSPGTRLEKLFF
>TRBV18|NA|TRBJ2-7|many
TGTGCCAGCTCACCACCGTTGCACTACGAGCAGTACTTC
CASSPPLHYEQYF
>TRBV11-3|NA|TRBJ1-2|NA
TGTGCCAGCAGCTTAGACAGCTCCTATGGCTACACCTTC
CASSLDSSYGYTF
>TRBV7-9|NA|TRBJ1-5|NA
TGTGCCAGCAGCTTAGGGGGGGGCGTCTTAAGCAATCAGCCCCAGCATTTT
CASSLGGGVLSNQPQHF
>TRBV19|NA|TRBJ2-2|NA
TGTGCCAGTAGTACGAACACCGGGGAGCTGTTTTTT
CASSTNTGELFF
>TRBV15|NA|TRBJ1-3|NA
TGTGCCACCAGCAGAGATAACGTAAACACCATATATTTT
CATSRDNVNTIYF
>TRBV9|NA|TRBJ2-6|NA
TGTGCCAGCAGCGTAGGGGGGGCGAGGGGGGCCAACGTCCTGACTTTC
CASSVGGARGANVLTF
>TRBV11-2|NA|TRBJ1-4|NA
TGTGCCAGCAGCTCACAGGGTATTCGGGAAAAACTGTTTTTT
CASSSQGIREKLFF
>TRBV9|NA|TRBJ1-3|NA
TGTGCCAGCAGCGTGCTGCCTGGAAACACCATATATTTT
CASSVLPGNTIYF
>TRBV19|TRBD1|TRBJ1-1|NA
TGTGCCAGTAGAGGCGCGGACAGGGGATGGGGCACTGAAGCTTTCTTT
CASRGADRGWGTEAFF
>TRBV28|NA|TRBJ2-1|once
TGTGCCAGCAGTCAATCAGGCCCAAAGCAGTTCTTC
CASSQSGPKQFF
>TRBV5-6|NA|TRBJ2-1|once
TGTGCCAGCAGCCCCCGACGACGAGGGGGGAATTACAATGAGCAGTTCTTC
CASSPRRRGGNYNEQFF
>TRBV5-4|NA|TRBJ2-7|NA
TGTGCCAGCAGCCCAGGGGGGGCGGGGGGCTACGAGCAGTACTTC
CASSPGGAGGYEQYF
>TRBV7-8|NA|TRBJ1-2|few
TGTGCCAGCAGCTTAGGAGACTCAAGATATGGCTACACCTTC
CASSLGDSRYGYTF
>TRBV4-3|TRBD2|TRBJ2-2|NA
TGCGCCAGCAGCCTGGGACTAGCGGCGAACACCGGGGAGCTGTTTTTT
CASSLGLAANTGELFF
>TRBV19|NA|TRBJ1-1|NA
TGTGCCAGTAGGGGGATAGGGAAAGCTTTCTTT
CASRGIGKAFF
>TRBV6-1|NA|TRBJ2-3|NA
TGTGCCAGCAGTGATGTGGGGGCGGGGAGCCGTACAGATACGCAGTATTTT
CASSDVGAGSRTDTQYF
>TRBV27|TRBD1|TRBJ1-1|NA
TGTGCCAGCAGTTCTGTCAGGGGGCGAACTGAAGCTTTCTTT
CASSSVRGRTEAFF
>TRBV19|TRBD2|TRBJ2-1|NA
TGTGCCTCTGTCCCCTCTAGCGGTCCTTGGCAGTTCTTC
CASVPSSGPWQFF
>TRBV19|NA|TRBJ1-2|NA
TGTGCCAGTAGGCGCCGGGACCGAGACTATGGCTACACCTTC
CASRRRDRDYGYTF
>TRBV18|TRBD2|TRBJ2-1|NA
TGTGCCAGCTCACCAAGAACTAGCGGGAGTCTTGAGCAGTTCTTC
CASSPRTSGSLEQFF
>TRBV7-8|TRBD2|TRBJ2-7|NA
TGTGCCAGCAGCCTTAGCGGGGACTCCTACGAGCAGTACTTC
CASSLSGDSYEQYF
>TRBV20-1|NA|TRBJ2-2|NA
TGCAGTGCTAGTCGTGCCGGGGAGCTGTTTTTT
CSASRAGELFF
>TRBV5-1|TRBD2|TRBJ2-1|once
TGCGCCAGCAGCGTGGGGGGTAGCGGGGCACCCTACAATGAGCAGTTCTTC
CASSVGGSGAPYNEQFF
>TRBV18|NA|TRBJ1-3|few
TGTGCCGCTGCCCTGGGGACCTCTGGAAACACCATATATTTT
CAAALGTSGNTIYF
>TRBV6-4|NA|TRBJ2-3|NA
TGTGCCAGCAGTGACTCGACTTCGCCCTATACGCAGTATTTT
CASSDSTSPYTQYF
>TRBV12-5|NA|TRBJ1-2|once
TGTGCTAGTGGTTTGGTACCCCTTAAGGGAAGTGGCTACACCTTC
CASGLVPLKGSGYTF
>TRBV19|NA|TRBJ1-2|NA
TGTGCCAGTAGTATCGGGGGCCAGGACTATGGCTACACCTTC
CASSIGGQDYGYTF
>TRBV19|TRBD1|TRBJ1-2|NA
TGTGCCAGTAGTACACAGGGGGCCGGTGGCTACACCTTC
CASSTQGAGGYTF
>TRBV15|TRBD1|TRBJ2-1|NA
TGTGCCACCAGCAGAGATTTGGGATTTACAGGGGTTTGGCCCGATGAGCAGTTCTTC
CATSRDLGFTGVWPDEQFF
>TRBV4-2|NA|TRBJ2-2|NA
TGTGCCAGCAGCCAGGTGGATAACGGGGAGCTGTTTTTT
CASSQVDNGELFF
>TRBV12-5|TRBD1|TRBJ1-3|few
TGTGCTAGTGGCCCCGGACAGGCGAGCTCTGGAAACACCATATATTTT
CASGPGQASSGNTIYF
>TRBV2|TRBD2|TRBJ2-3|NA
TGTGCCAGCAGTTCGCCTCTAGCGGGAGGTGGGGCAGATACGCAGTATTTT
CASSSPLAGGGADTQYF
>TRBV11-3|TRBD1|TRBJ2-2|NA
TGTGCCAGCACCCTCGGACAGGACACCGGGGAGCTGTTTTTT
CASTLGQDTGELFF
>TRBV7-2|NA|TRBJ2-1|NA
TGTGCCAGCAGCTTATATAGGTATGAGCAGTTCTTC
CASSLYRYEQFF
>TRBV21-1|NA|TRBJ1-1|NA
TGTGCCAACAGATGTTGGGGAGAGAACACTGAAGCTTTCTTT
CANRCWGENTEAFF
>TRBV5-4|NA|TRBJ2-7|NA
TGTGCCAGCAGCCCCGGGGTAGGGAACGAGCAGTACTTC
CASSPGVGNEQYF
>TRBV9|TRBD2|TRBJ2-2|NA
TGTGCCAGCAGCTTTAGCGGGGCCGGGGAGCTGTTTTTT
CASSFSGAGELFF
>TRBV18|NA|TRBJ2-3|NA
TGTGCCAGCTCACTAACCTCCGGACAGTCCACAGATACGCAGTATTTT
CASSLTSGQSTDTQYF
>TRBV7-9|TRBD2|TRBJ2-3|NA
TGTGCCAGCAGCTTAGAACCTAGCGGGAGTTATACAGATACGCAGTATTTT
CASSLEPSGSYTDTQYF
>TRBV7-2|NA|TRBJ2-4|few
TGTGCCAGCAGCTTAGCGTACGCGGAACGGATAAACATTCAGTACTTC
CASSLAYAERINIQYF
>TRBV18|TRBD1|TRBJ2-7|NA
TGTGCCAGCTCACCTCCACAGGGGTGGGAGCAGTACTTC
CASSPPQGWEQYF
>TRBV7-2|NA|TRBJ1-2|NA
TGTGCCAGCAGCTTACTCCTTGGGTACGGCTACACCTTC
CASSLLLGYGYTF